The next 9 T cell receptor beta chains were all read from a single sample in a study of CD8 T cells in ankylosing spondylitis. A single record per CDR3 protein comes from TCRdb applying MiXCR to the 5' RACE reads. In the table there are 350,000 or so distinct CDR3 sequences, 14% to 15% of which are singletons. The sample consisted of blood, either unsorted or a sorted T cell fraction (not recorded which). These TCRs come from a male donor with ankylosing spondylitis or in good health (not recorded which).

The chain combines TRBV4-2 with TRBJ2-1; TRBD2 might be the D (5 bases). The V end was cut by 7 bases, the J end by 0 bases, with 13 bases between. In germline, CDR1 is LGHNA, CDR2 YNFKEQ. The CDR3 length is 15 residues. The CDR3 DNA follows: TGTGCCAGCACCGTAGCGCCCAGCTCCTACAATGAGCAGTTCTTC. It is translated as CASTVAPSSYNEQFF.

The chain recombines TRBV6-1 with TRBJ2-7; D not resolved. Trimming removed 5 bases from V and 3 bases from J, with 11 bases in between. Germline V lookup: CDR1 MNHNS, CDR2 SASEGT. The length of the CDR3 is 13 residues. CDR3 sequence: CASSRTLGYEQYF. The CDR3 DNA sequence: TGTGCCAGCAGTCGGACGCTGGGCTACGAGCAGTACTTC.

This clonotype was seen a handful of times. This chain uses TRBV2 with TRBJ2-3; unclear D gene. The CDR3 runs 12 residues. Germline assignment: CDR1 SNHLY and CDR2 FYNNEI. The V end was cut by 2 bases, the J end by 3 bases, with 3 bases between. The CDR3 DNA is TGTGCCAGCAGTGAATGGACAGATACGCAGTATTTT. Translating gives CASSEWTDTQYF.

This clonotype was seen only once. The V call is TRBV18, the J call TRBJ1-6; 7 bases fit TRBD1. V was pared by 5 bases and J by 7 bases, with 8 bases of the junction left unmatched. CDR3 size: 15 residues. Germline V CDR1 and CDR2: KGHSH, LQKENI. This CDR3 is CASSYDRENNSPLHF. The CDR3 DNA follows: TGTGCCAGCTCATACGACAGGGAAAACAATTCACCCCTCCACTTT. The full variable domain, completed using reference TRBV18 and TRBJ1-6, is NAGVMQNPRHLVRRRGQEARLRCSPMKGHSHVYWYRQLPEEGLKFMVYLQKENIIDESGMPKERFSAEFPKEGPSILRIQQVVRGDSAAYFCASSYDRENNSPLHFGNGTRLTVT.

This rearrangement joins TRBV12-3 or TRBV12-4 to TRBJ1-5; D remains ambiguous. The V and J ends lost 3 bases and 4 bases respectively, with 7 bases between them. The CDR3 runs 13 residues. The DNA for the CDR3 is TGTGCCAGCAGTTTTACCGCAAATCAGCCCCAGCATTTT. Amino acids: CASSFTANQPQHF.

CDR3 in DNA: TGTGCCAGCAGCTTGGGGGACAGGGGCTACTCACCCCTCCACTTT. It is translated as CASSLGDRGYSPLHF. The chain couples TRBV5-6 to TRBJ1-6; 10 positions match TRBD1. Germline V gene sequence: CDR1 SGHDT, CDR2 YYEEEE. With 0 bases clipped from V and 10 bases from J, the junction kept 4 bases outside the gene matches. This CDR3 comprises 15 residues.

The rearrangement uses TRBV10-3 and TRBJ1-1; D gene ambiguous. Trimming pared 2 bases from V and 7 bases from J, leaving 11 bases between. The CDR3 spans 13 residues. Germline-derived CDR1 and CDR2 are ENHRY and SYGVKD. CDR3 in amino acids: CAISENSGYEAFF. The CDR3 DNA sequence: TGTGCCATCAGTGAGAACTCTGGATATGAAGCTTTCTTT.

V gene TRBV6-2 or TRBV6-3 combines with J gene TRBJ2-5, with D possibly being TRBD2 (5 bases). The CDR3 is 21 amino acids. Germline V lookup: CDR1 MNHEY, CDR2 SVGEGT. V was trimmed by 0 bases and J by 4 bases, leaving 30 bases between them. The CDR3 here is CASSYSHSNLRALTRGETQYF. CDR3 coding DNA: TGTGCCAGCAGTTACTCCCACTCAAACCTCCGGGCCTTGACACGGGGAGAGACCCAGTACTTC.

This clonotype was seen a few times. J is TRBJ2-7 and V is TRBV5-1; 8 bases line up with TRBD2. With V trimmed by 0 bases and J by 6 bases, 2 bases remained unmatched. Germline CDR1 is SGHRS and CDR2 is YFSETQ. This CDR3 region has 13 residues. CDR3 nucleotide sequence: TGCGCCAGCAGCTTGGAAACTAGCGGCGAGCAGTACTTC. Translation: CASSLETSGEQYF.